This T cell receptor (beta chain) was profiled in a study of OX40 agonist ivuxolimab in advanced cancers. As for the study in general: Among those enrolled, mean age was approximately 62 years (range about 23 to 90) and about 81% were male. Approximately 41% of patients had received prior checkpoint inhibitor therapy.

The table came from immunoSEQ multiplex PCR; TCRdb's copy has only in-frame clones and leaves some out. The sample includes approximately 45,000 clones, roughly 80% of them seen just once. From germline, CDR1 is WSHSY and CDR2 SAAADI. Trimming cost V 11 bases and J 3 bases, with 8 bases left between them. The CDR3 is made up of 10 amino acids. The source was CD4+ or CD8+ T cells sorted from blood, collected in a trial of the OX40 agonist ivuxolimab. The sequence came from an adult with an advanced solid tumor such as melanoma, head and neck, liver or kidney cancer. The chain couples TRBV10-2 to TRBJ2-7; no reliable D call. The CDR3 sequence: CASGIYEQYF. The DNA of the CDR3 is TGCGCCTCCGGAATCTACGAGCAGTACTTC.